Shown below are 28 T cell receptor beta chains from a single sample sequenced in a study of monozygotic twins with inflammatory bowel disease. Following a re-call of the 5' RACE reads, TCRdb has one entry per CDR3 protein and lacks DNA. The data include 400,000 to 500,000 distinct CDR3 sequences; the top ten clones carry around 2.3%. The specimen sequenced was blood. These receptors originate from a human donor with ulcerative colitis or Crohn's disease, or a healthy co-twin of an affected twin (not recorded which).

The V call is TRBV4-1, the J call TRBJ2-2; lacking DNA, the TRBD1 call made by TCRdb goes unchecked. The CDR3 spans 16 residues. From germline, CDR1 is MGHRA and CDR2 YSYEKL. CDR3 amino acids: CASSQRPGADTGELFF.

This sequence joins TRBV5-5 and TRBJ2-5; there is no DNA to check the TCRdb D call of TRBD1. The germline CDR1 and CDR2 sequences are SGHKS and YYEKEE (reference sequence). This CDR3 is built from 14 residues. The CDR3 loop is CASSLPRQGETQYF.

CDR3 residues: CASSLGMWTEPAMDTQYF. The rearrangement links TRBV5-1 to TRBJ2-3; as DNA is missing, the TRBD1 call by TCRdb cannot be tested. The CDR3 has 18 amino acids. CDR1 and CDR2 from the germline V gene are SGHRS and YFSETQ.

The rearrangement joins TRBV4-3 to TRBJ2-7. This CDR3 contains 13 residues. CDR1 is LGHNA, CDR2 YSLEER, per germline. The CDR3 here is CASSQSWGYEQYF.

The chain joins TRBV6-4 to TRBJ2-1; TCRdb names TRBD1, which stays unverified in the absence of DNA. CDR1 and CDR2 (germline): MRHNA, SNTAGT. This CDR3 region has 18 residues. The CDR3 spells CASSRIGGYPSSYNEQFF.

The rearrangement links TRBV15 to TRBJ1-2; no DNA is available, so the TRBD1 call from TCRdb remains unchecked. Germline lookup yields CDR1 LNHNV and CDR2 YYDKDF (reference sequence). This CDR3 region has 13 residues. The CDR3 sequence: CATRDRDRAGYTF. Full variable domain (missing parts from reference TRBV15 and TRBJ1-2): DAMVIQNPRYQVTQFGKPVTLSCSQTLNHNVMYWYQQKSSQAPKLLFHYYDKDFNNEADTPDNFQSRRPNTSFCFLDIRSPGLGDTAMYLCATRDRDRAGYTFGSGTRLTVV.

The genes are TRBV12-3 or TRBV12-4 and TRBJ2-3; the D call of TRBD2 rests on TCRdb alone, since no DNA is present to check it. The CDR3 loop spans 14 amino acids. The CDR3 spells CASKGRASTDTQYF.

The J gene is TRBJ1-5, the V gene TRBV10-3; the D gene TCRdb calls, TRBD1, cannot be checked with no DNA. There are 13 residues in the CDR3. Germline loops: CDR1 ENHRY, CDR2 SYGVKD. The CDR3 loop reads CASQGANNQPQHF.

The gene calls are TRBV20-1 and TRBJ1-1; TCRdb gives TRBD1 as the D gene, but with no DNA this cannot be confirmed. The CDR3 sequence is 14 residues long. In germline, CDR1 is DFQATT, CDR2 SNEGSKA (reference sequence). The CDR3 sequence is CSAGGTGGNTEAFF.

This chain links TRBV2 with TRBJ2-2; TCRdb's D gene call, TRBD2, goes unchecked for lack of DNA. The CDR3 totals 14 residues. Per germline, CDR1 SNHLY and CDR2 FYNNEI. CDR3 sequence: CASFLSGGTGELFF.

This chain connects TRBV27 to TRBJ1-1; lacking DNA, the TRBD1 call made by TCRdb goes unchecked. The V gene's germline CDR1 is MNHEY and CDR2 SMNVEV (reference sequence). The CDR3 contains 15 residues. Here the CDR3 reads CASSPQRGMNTEAFF.

The rearrangement joins TRBV18 to TRBJ1-1. From germline, CDR1 is KGHSH and CDR2 LQKENI. There are 16 residues in the CDR3. CDR3 protein: CASSPPSPGPNTEAFF.

The V and J genes are TRBV7-2 and TRBJ1-2; TCRdb gives TRBD1 as the D gene, but with no DNA this cannot be confirmed. CDR1 and CDR2 (germline): SGHTA, FQGNSA. CDR3 length equals 14 residues. CDR3 amino acids: CASSDGQANYGYTF.

The gene calls are TRBV5-1 and TRBJ2-7; TCRdb returns TRBD1, unconfirmable since there is no DNA. The length of the CDR3 is 15 residues. CDR1 SGHRS and CDR2 YFSETQ come from the germline V gene. CDR3 loop: CASSLGDREIYEQYF.

The gene calls are TRBV5-1 and TRBJ1-6; no DNA is available, so the TRBD1 call from TCRdb remains unchecked. There are 15 residues in the CDR3. Germline V gives CDR1 SGHRS, CDR2 YFSETQ. The CDR3: CASSLEGANNSPLHF.

The J gene is TRBJ1-2, the V gene TRBV3-1. Germline lookup yields CDR1 LGHDT and CDR2 YNNKEL (reference sequence). The length of the CDR3 is 15 residues. CDR3 sequence: CASSQDPGHTDGYTF.

This sequence joins TRBV5-6 and TRBJ2-3; TCRdb indicates TRBD2, and absent DNA this call remains unverified. CDR1 and CDR2 (germline): SGHDT, YYEEEE. This CDR3 contains 15 residues. The chain's CDR3 is CASSYGGALGDTQYF.

The V and J genes are TRBV10-3 and TRBJ1-2; the D call of TRBD1 rests on TCRdb alone, since no DNA is present to check it. The CDR3 consists of 17 residues. Germline V gives CDR1 ENHRY, CDR2 SYGVKD. The CDR3 loop reads CAISESTLGQGAHGYTF.

The chain carries TRBV12-3 or TRBV12-4 and TRBJ1-1; TCRdb's D call, TRBD1, is unchecked because there is no DNA. CDR3 size: 13 residues. Here the CDR3 reads CASRKFGGTEAFF.

V is TRBV4-1 and J is TRBJ2-1; TCRdb gives TRBD2 as the D gene, but with no DNA this cannot be confirmed. The CDR3 spans 15 residues. CDR1 MGHRA and CDR2 YSYEKL come from the germline V gene. CDR3 region: CASSQGGLAVNEQFF.

V usage is TRBV7-2 and J usage is TRBJ1-4; TCRdb designates TRBD1, a call that cannot be tested without DNA. Germline V gene lookup returns CDR1 SGHTA and CDR2 FQGNSA. This CDR3 contains 16 residues. CDR3 protein: CASSRVWTGLNEKLFF.

This chain links TRBV13 with TRBJ1-4; TCRdb picks TRBD1, but there is no DNA to check that call. This CDR3 is 17 amino acids long. CDR1 PRHDT and CDR2 FYEKMQ come from the germline V gene (reference sequence). CDR3: CASSSRDRGPTNEKLFF.

V gene TRBV5-1 combines with J gene TRBJ1-1. The CDR3 spans 14 residues. Germline CDR1 SGHRS, CDR2 YFSETQ. The CDR3: CASSPQAVNTEAFF. The entire variable domain, with the rest obtained from reference TRBV5-1 and TRBJ1-1, is as follows: KAGVTQTPRYLIKTRGQQVTLSCSPISGHRSVSWYQQTPGQGLQFLFEYFSETQRNKGNFPGRFSGRQFSNSRSEMNVSTLELGDSALYLCASSPQAVNTEAFFGQGTRLTVV.

The chain combines TRBV15 with TRBJ2-2. Germline V gene lookup returns CDR1 LNHNV and CDR2 YYDKDF (reference sequence). There are 15 residues in the CDR3. Here the CDR3 reads CATSRDGINTGELFF.

The chain carries TRBV3-1 and TRBJ2-7; the D gene TCRdb calls, TRBD1, cannot be checked with no DNA. The CDR3 is 15 residues long. Germline V gives CDR1 LGHDT, CDR2 YNNKEL (reference sequence). CDR3 sequence: CASSPGTGAGYEQYF.

The chain links TRBV5-1 to TRBJ1-1; TCRdb's D call, TRBD1, is unchecked because there is no DNA. The V gene's germline CDR1 is SGHRS and CDR2 YFSETQ. There are 15 residues in the CDR3. CDR3 loop: CASSLEEGRGTEAFF.

This chain uses TRBV18 with TRBJ1-1. The length of the CDR3 is 13 residues. CDR1 and CDR2 from the germline V gene are KGHSH and LQKENI. The CDR3 sequence is CASSTGLDTEAFF.

The chain uses TRBV28 and TRBJ2-3; the TRBD1 assignment by TCRdb is unverifiable without DNA. Per germline, CDR1 MDHEN and CDR2 SYDVKM. This CDR3 contains 16 residues. This chain's CDR3 is CASSPGTGGSTDTQYF.